These 8 T cell receptor beta chains came from one sample sequenced in a study of T-cell memory formation after mild COVID-19. TCRdb analysed the 5' RACE reads with MiXCR anew, one entry per CDR3 protein. This table holds fewer than 50,000 distinct CDR3 sequences, 7.3% found once. The sequencing input was PBMCs or a T cell subset sorted from them (not recorded which). The origin of the receptors is a man between 18 and 29 years old who had mild COVID-19 (a few samples of this study predate the infection). Cell type and time point are not known.

This clonotype was counted at least ten times. The rearrangement uses TRBV5-1 and TRBJ2-4, with unresolved D. Germline assignment: CDR1 SGHRS and CDR2 YFSETQ. Trimming took 4 bases from V and 3 from J, leaving 8 bases between them. The CDR3 length is 13 residues. The CDR3 nucleotides read TGCGCCAGCAGCATTTCGGACAAAAACATTCAGTACTTC. Residues: CASSISDKNIQYF.

This clonotype was recorded a few times. The V gene is TRBV5-1, the J gene TRBJ1-6, with TRBD1 matching over 8 bases. Trimming cost V 1 base and J 10 bases; bases outside gene matches: 10. This CDR3 has 16 amino acids. Germline V lookup: CDR1 SGHRS, CDR2 YFSETQ. The CDR3 here is CASSLTGQGDGSPLHF. The CDR3 DNA reads TGCGCCAGCAGCTTGACCGGACAGGGAGATGGGTCACCCCTCCACTTT.

Notes on this clonotype: One end of the junction varies from germline; a read error may be responsible. The J gene is TRBJ1-5, the V gene TRBV6-4; D unclear. CDR3 length: 12 residues. Germline CDR1 is MRHNA and CDR2 is SNTAGT. CDR3 DNA sequence: TGTGCCACCCCGCGAAGCAGTCAGCCCCAGCATTTT. Its protein product is CATPRSSQPQHF.

This clonotype was detected many times. The CDR3 nucleotides read TGTGCCAGCAGCCGTTACAGGGGGTCCCTCTACGAGCAGTACGTC. This translates into CASSRYRGSLYEQYV. The chain recombines TRBV27 with TRBJ2-7, with 8 bases aligning to TRBD1. From germline, CDR1 is MNHEY and CDR2 SMNVEV (reference sequence). V gave up 6 bases and J gave up 3 bases; unmatched junction bases: 10. The CDR3 has 15 residues.

This chain connects TRBV10-3 to TRBJ1-5, with D maybe TRBD1 (5 bases). The germline gives CDR1 ENHRY, CDR2 SYGVKD. V shed 2 bases and J shed 5 bases, with 10 bases lying between them. The CDR3 runs 14 residues. Here the CDR3 DNA reads TGTGCCATCAGTGAGCGAGGGGACGATCAGCCCCAGCATTTT. It translates to CAISERGDDQPQHF.

Ten or more counts support this clonotype. The rearrangement joins TRBV12-3 or TRBV12-4 to TRBJ2-2, with no clear D. The CDR3 has 12 residues. Trimming took off 6 bases at V and 6 bases at J, with 8 bases between the two ends. The CDR3 DNA reads TGTGCCAGCAGCCTAACCCCCGGGGAGCTGTTTTTT. Translated: CASSLTPGELFF.

There are many counts of this clonotype. This rearrangement joins TRBV30 to TRBJ2-1; a possible D gene is TRBD2 (7 bases). The V gene lost 5 bases and the J gene lost 4 bases, with 15 bases spanning the gap. CDR3 size: 14 residues. The germline CDR1 and CDR2 sequences are GTSNPN and SVGIG (reference sequence). CDR3 coding DNA: TGTGCCTGGGAGAGGGGGGGGCCTTACAATGAGCAGTTCTTC. Protein sequence: CAWERGGPYNEQFF. Full variable domain (remainder filled in from reference TRBV30 and TRBJ2-1): SQTIHQWPATLVQPVGSPLSLECTVEGTSNPNLYWYRQAAGRGLQLLFYSVGIGQISSEVPQNLSASRPQDRQFILSSKKLLLSDSGFYLCAWERGGPYNEQFFGPGTRLTVL.

This clonotype was seen repeatedly, ten times or more. This chain joins TRBV20-1 and TRBJ1-4; possible D gene TRBD1, 5 bases. Trimming cost V 5 bases and J 8 bases, with 9 bases left between them. Germline CDR1 DFQATT, CDR2 SNEGSKA (reference sequence). The CDR3 length is 11 residues. The CDR3 coding sequence is TGCAGTGCTGCCCGGGGGGAAAAACTGTTTTTT. Protein sequence: CSAARGEKLFF.